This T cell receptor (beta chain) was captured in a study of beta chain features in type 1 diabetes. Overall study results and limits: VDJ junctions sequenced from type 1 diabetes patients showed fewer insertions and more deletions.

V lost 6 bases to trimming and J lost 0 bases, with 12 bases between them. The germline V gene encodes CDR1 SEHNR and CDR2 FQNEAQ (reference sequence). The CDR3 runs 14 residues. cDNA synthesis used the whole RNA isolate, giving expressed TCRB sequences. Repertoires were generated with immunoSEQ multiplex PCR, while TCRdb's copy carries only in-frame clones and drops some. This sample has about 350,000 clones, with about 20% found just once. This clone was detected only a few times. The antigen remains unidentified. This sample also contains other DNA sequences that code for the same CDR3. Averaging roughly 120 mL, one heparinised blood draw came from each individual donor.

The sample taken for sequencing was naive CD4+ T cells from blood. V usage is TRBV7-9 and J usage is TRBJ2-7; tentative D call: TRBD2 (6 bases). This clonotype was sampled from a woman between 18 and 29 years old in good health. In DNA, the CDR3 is TGTGCCAGCAGTCCCGGAGGGAGCTCCTACGAGCAGTACTTC. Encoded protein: CASSPGGSSYEQYF.